The clone carrying this TCR beta chain was detected many times. Each CDR3 protein gets one entry after TCRdb re-called the 5' RACE reads with MiXCR. The data contain 43,000 or so distinct CDR3 sequences, about 6.7% of them seen just once; the ten biggest clones take up around 43%. Indicated time point: sample taken at primary tumor resection. Unsorted whole RNA of tumor, nontumor lung or frozen PBMC was sequenced. The sample belongs to a study of spatial heterogeneity in lung cancer. Study information: On average, each unique TCR and UMI combination appeared more than ten times in raw reads.

This CDR3 is built from 16 residues. This receptor was identified in a female donor with early-stage non-small cell lung cancer. The input for sequencing was PBMCs, taken at surgery. The V gene is TRBV3-2, the J gene TRBJ2-2; TRBD1, the D gene given by the table, was not confirmed from the DNA. TRBV3-2 is labeled a pseudogene. This chain's CDR3 is CASSQGGLVNTGELFF. The CDR3 DNA sequence: TGTGCCAGCAGCCAAGGGGGGCTCGTGAACACCGGGGAGCTGTTTTTT.